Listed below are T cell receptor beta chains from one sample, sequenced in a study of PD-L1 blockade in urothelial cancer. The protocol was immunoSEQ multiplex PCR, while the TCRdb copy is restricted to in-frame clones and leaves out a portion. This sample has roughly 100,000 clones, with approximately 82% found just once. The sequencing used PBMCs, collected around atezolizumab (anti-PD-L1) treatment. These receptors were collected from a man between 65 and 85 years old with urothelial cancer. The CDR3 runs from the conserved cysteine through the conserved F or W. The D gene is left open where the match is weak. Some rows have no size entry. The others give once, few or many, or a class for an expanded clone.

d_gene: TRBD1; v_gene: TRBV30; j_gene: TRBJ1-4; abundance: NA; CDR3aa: CAWSVTGGAGEKLFF; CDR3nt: TGTGCCTGGAGTGTAACAGGGGGCGCGGGTGAAAAACTGTTTTTT
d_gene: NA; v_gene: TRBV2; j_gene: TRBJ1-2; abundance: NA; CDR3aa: CASRRNTFEGYTF; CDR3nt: TGTGCCAGCAGGAGGAATACCTTCGAGGGCTACACCTTC
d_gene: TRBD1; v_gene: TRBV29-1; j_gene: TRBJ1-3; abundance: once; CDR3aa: CSASRDRGDGNTIYF; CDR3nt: TGCAGCGCCTCCCGGGACAGGGGAGATGGAAACACCATATATTTT
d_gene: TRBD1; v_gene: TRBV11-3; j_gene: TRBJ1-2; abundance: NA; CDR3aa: CASSTRQGGFYGYTF; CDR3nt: TGTGCCAGCAGCACGCGACAGGGGGGCTTCTATGGCTACACCTTC
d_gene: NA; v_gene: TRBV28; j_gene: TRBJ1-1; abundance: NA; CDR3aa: CASSLGQLNTEAFF; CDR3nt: TGTGCCAGCAGTTTGGGGCAGTTGAACACTGAAGCTTTCTTT
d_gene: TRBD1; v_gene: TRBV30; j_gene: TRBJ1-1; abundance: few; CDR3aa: CAWSPTGDDTEAFF; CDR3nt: TGTGCCTGGAGTCCGACAGGGGATGACACTGAAGCTTTCTTT
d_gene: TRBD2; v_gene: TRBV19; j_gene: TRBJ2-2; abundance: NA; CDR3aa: CASSIVGVNLAGGNTGELFF; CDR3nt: TGTGCCAGTAGTATAGTGGGGGTTAATCTAGCGGGAGGGAACACCGGGGAGCTGTTTTTT
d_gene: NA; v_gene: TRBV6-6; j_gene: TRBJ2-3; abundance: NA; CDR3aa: CASSSLVSSTDTQYF; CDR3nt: TGTGCCAGCAGTTCCCTGGTCAGTAGCACAGATACGCAGTATTTT
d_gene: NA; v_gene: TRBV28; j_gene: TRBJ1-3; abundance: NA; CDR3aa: CASSLEGPGNTIYF; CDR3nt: TGTGCCAGCAGTTTAGAGGGCCCCGGAAACACCATATATTTT
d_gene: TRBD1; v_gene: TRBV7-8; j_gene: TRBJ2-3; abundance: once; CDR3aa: CASSLIGTASTDTQYF; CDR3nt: TGTGCCAGCAGCTTAATAGGGACAGCTAGCACAGATACGCAGTATTTT
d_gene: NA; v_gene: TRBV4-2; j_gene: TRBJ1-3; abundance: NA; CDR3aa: CASSQDGEWVSGNTIYF; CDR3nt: TGTGCCAGCAGCCAAGATGGGGAGTGGGTCTCTGGAAACACCATATATTTT
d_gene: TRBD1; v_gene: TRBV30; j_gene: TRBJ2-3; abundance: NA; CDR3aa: CAWSVDFKFEGQKQYF; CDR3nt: TGTGCCTGGAGTGTAGATTTTAAGTTTGAGGGACAGAAGCAGTATTTT
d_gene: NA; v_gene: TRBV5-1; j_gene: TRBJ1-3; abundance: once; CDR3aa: CASSADGSSGNTIYF; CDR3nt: TGCGCCAGCAGCGCCGACGGGAGCTCTGGAAACACCATATATTTT
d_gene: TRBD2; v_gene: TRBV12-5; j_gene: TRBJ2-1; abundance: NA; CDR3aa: CASGPRLAGAYNEQFF; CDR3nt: TGTGCTAGTGGGCCCCGACTAGCGGGGGCCTACAATGAGCAGTTCTTC
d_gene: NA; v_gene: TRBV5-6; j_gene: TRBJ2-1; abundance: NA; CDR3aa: CASSLVYNNEQFF; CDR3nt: TGTGCCAGCAGCTTGGTGTACAACAATGAGCAGTTCTTC
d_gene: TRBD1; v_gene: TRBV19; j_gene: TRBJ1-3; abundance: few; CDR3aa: CASSRQGTSGNTIYF; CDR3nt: TGTGCCAGTAGTCGACAGGGGACCTCTGGAAACACCATATATTTT
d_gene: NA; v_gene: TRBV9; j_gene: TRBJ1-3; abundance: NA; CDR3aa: CASSVAGGDTIYF; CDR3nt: TGTGCCAGCAGCGTAGCGGGGGGGGACACCATATATTTT
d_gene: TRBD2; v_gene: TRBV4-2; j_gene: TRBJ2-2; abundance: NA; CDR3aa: CASSQGGGLGQNTGELFF; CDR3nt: TGTGCCAGCAGCCAAGGGGGAGGGTTGGGGCAGAACACCGGGGAGCTGTTTTTT
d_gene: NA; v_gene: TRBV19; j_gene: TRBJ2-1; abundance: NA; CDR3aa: CASTSMAGRNSNEQFF; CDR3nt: TGTGCCAGTACTAGTATGGCGGGGCGGAACTCCAATGAGCAGTTCTTC
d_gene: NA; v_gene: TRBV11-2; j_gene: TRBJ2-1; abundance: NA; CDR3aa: CASSTRRASSHNEQFF; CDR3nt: TGTGCCAGCAGCACCCGGCGGGCTAGCTCCCACAATGAGCAGTTCTTC
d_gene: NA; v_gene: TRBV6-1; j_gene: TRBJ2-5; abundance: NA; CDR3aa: CASIGGLETQYF; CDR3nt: TGTGCCAGCATTGGGGGCTTGGAGACCCAGTACTTC
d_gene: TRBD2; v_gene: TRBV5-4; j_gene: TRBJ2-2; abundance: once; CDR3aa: CASSLGLATGELFF; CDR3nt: TGTGCCAGCAGCTTGGGACTAGCGACCGGGGAGCTGTTTTTT
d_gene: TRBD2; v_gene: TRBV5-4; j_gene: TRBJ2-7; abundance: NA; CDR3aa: CASSFPGEGYEQYF; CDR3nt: TGTGCCAGCAGCTTTCCGGGGGAGGGGTACGAGCAGTACTTC
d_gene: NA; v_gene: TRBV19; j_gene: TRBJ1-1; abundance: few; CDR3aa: CASGQDLNTEAFF; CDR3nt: TGTGCCAGTGGCCAGGATTTGAACACTGAAGCTTTCTTT
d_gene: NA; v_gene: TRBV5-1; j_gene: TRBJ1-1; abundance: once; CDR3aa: CASPPWVGEMGTEAFF; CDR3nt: TGCGCCAGCCCCCCGTGGGTAGGAGAAATGGGCACTGAAGCTTTCTTT
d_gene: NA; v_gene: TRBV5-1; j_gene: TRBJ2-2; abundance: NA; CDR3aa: CASSLLQGNTGELFF; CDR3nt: TGCGCCAGCAGCTTACTACAGGGAAACACCGGGGAGCTGTTTTTT
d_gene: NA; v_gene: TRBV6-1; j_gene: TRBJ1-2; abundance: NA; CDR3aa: CATTFTGNYGYTF; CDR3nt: TGTGCCACCACTTTTACAGGGAACTATGGCTACACCTTC
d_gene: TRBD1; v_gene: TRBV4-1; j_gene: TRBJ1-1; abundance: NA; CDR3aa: CASSLTGMNTEAFF; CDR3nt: TGCGCCAGCAGCCTGACAGGGATGAACACTGAAGCTTTCTTT
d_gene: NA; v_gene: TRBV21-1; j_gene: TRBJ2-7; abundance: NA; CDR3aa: CAKTGGAYEQYF; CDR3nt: TGTGCCAAAACAGGGGGCGCCTACGAGCAGTACTTC
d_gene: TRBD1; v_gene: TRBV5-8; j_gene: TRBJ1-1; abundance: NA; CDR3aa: CASSNQGAVRNTEAFF; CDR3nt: TGTGCCAGCAGCAACCAGGGGGCCGTGAGGAACACTGAAGCTTTCTTT
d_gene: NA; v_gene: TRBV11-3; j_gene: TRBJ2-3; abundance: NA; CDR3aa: CASSPRQGTGGSTDTQYF; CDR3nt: TGTGCCAGCAGCCCTCGACAGGGAACGGGAGGGAGCACAGATACGCAGTATTTT
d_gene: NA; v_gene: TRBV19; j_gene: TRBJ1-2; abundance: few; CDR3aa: CASKTVEGRGYTF; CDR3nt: TGTGCCAGTAAAACGGTAGAGGGTAGGGGCTACACCTTC
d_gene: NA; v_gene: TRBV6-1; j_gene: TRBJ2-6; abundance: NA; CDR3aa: CASSGGGLRLSGANVLTF; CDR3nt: TGTGCCAGCAGTGGGGGGGGCCTAAGGCTCTCTGGGGCCAACGTCCTGACTTTC
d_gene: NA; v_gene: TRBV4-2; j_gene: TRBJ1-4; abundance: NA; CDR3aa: CASSQDRDSEKLFF; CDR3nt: TGTGCCAGCAGCCAAGACAGGGATAGTGAAAAACTGTTTTTT
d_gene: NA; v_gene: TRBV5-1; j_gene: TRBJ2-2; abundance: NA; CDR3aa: CASSLLDAGELFF; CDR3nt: TGCGCCAGCAGCTTACTAGATGCCGGGGAGCTGTTTTTT
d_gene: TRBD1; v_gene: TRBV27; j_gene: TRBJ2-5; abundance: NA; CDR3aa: CASSTQLTGDQETQYF; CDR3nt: TGTGCCAGCAGTACCCAATTGACAGGGGACCAAGAGACCCAGTACTTC
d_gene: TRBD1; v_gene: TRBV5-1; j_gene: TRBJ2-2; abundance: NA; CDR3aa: CASSPWTGDTGELFF; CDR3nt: TGCGCCAGCAGCCCCTGGACAGGGGACACCGGGGAGCTGTTTTTT
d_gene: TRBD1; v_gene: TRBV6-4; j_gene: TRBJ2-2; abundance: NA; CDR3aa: CASSGQGASTGELFF; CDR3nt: TGTGCCAGCAGTGGACAGGGGGCAAGCACCGGGGAGCTGTTTTTT
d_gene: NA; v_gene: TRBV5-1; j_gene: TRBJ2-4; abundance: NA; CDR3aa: CASSLGQPSLNIQYF; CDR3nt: TGCGCCAGCAGCTTGGGACAGCCCTCTCTCAACATTCAGTACTTC
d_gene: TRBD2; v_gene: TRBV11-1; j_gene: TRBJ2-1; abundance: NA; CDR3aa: CASSFRLAGSNNEQFF; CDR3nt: TGTGCCAGCAGCTTCAGACTAGCGGGTTCTAACAATGAGCAGTTCTTC
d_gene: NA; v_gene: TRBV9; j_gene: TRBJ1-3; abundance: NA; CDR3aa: CASSVGNSNSGNTIYF; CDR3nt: TGTGCCAGCAGCGTAGGGAACAGCAACTCTGGAAACACCATATATTTT
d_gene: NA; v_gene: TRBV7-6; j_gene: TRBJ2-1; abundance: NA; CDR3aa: CASSLVGLPHNEQFF; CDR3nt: TGTGCCAGCAGCTTAGTGGGACTCCCTCACAATGAGCAGTTCTTC
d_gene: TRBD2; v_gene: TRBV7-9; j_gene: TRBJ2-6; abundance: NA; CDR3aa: CASSGGGSRIAGANVLTF; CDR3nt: TGTGCCAGCAGCGGCGGGGGTAGCCGGATCGCTGGGGCCAACGTCCTGACTTTC
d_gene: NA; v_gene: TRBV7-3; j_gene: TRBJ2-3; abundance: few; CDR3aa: CASSLNGNTDTQYF; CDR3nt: TGTGCCAGCAGCTTAAACGGGAACACAGATACGCAGTATTTT
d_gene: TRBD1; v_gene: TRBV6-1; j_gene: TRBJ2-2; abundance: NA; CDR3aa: CASSEIQGTGELFF; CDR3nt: TGTGCCAGCAGTGAAATACAGGGGACCGGGGAGCTGTTTTTT
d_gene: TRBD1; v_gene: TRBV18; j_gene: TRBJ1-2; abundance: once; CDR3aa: CASSPTDRDGYTF; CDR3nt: TGTGCCAGCTCACCAACCGACAGGGACGGCTACACCTTC